The rows below give T cell receptor beta chains drawn from one sample of a study of control samples from healthy donors and cancer patients. Sequenced by immunoSEQ multiplex PCR; TCRdb stores in-frame clones only, minus some. Here the sample spans about 59,000 clones, about 92% being singletons. Sample: PBMCs. Receptors were obtained from a man between 40 and 49 years old with colorectal cancer. Each CDR3 is given with its conserved first and last residue. The D gene is left open where the match is weak. A clone size is listed for some rows: how often the clone was seen (once, few, many), or a class if it is expanded.

cdr3_aa cdr3_nt clone_size v_call d_call j_call
CATEPGGVGRTIYF TGTGCCACCGAGCCGGGAGGAGTAGGTCGCACCATATATTTT NA TRBV6-5 NA TRBJ1-3
CASTRWGSVETQYF TGTGCCAGCACCAGGTGGGGGTCGGTTGAGACCCAGTACTTC once TRBV7-3 NA TRBJ2-5
CASSSRRTSFTDTQYF TGCGCCAGCAGCTCCCGACGAACATCATTCACAGATACGCAGTATTTT NA TRBV5-1 NA TRBJ2-3
CASSLDLAGGNEQFF TGCGCCAGCAGCTTGGATCTAGCGGGGGGCAATGAGCAGTTCTTC NA TRBV5-1 TRBD2 TRBJ2-1
CASSFRGGTDTQYF TGTGCCAGCAGCTTCCGGGGGGGCACAGATACGCAGTATTTT NA TRBV11-2 TRBD2 TRBJ2-3
CASSPYGQTGGQYF TGCGCCAGCAGCCCCTACGGACAGACCGGGGGGCAGTACTTC NA TRBV5-1 NA TRBJ2-7
CSANTNYGYTF TGCAGTGCTAACACTAACTATGGCTACACCTTC NA TRBV20-1 NA TRBJ1-2
CASSLGGRKGAEAFF TGTGCCAGCAGCTTAGGGGGGAGGAAGGGAGCTGAAGCTTTCTTT NA TRBV11-3 NA TRBJ1-1
CASSLFGSYEQYF TGTGCCAGCAGCTTATTCGGATCCTACGAGCAGTACTTC NA TRBV7-9 NA TRBJ2-7
CASSLSGQGETQYF TGTGCCAGCAGCTTAAGTGGACAAGGAGAGACCCAGTACTTC NA TRBV7-6 NA TRBJ2-5
CASSVDRANYGYTF TGTGCCAGCAGCGTAGACAGAGCTAACTATGGCTACACCTTC NA TRBV9 NA TRBJ1-2
CASSHATTGFRGNEKLFF TGTGCCAGCAGCCATGCAACTACAGGGTTCCGTGGTAATGAAAAACTGTTTTTT NA TRBV7-8 NA TRBJ1-4
CAKRHSAQDTQYF TGTGCCAAGAGACATTCCGCCCAAGATACGCAGTATTTT NA TRBV2 NA TRBJ2-3
CASSKPKNSNQPQHF TGTGCCAGCAGCAAACCCAAAAATAGCAATCAGCCCCAGCATTTT NA TRBV21-1 NA TRBJ1-5
CASSFPGTATYEQYF TGTGCCAGCAGCTTTCCCGGGACAGCGACCTACGAGCAGTACTTC NA TRBV7-2 TRBD1 TRBJ2-7
CASSQSWGGSNQPQHF TGTGCCAGCAGCCAATCATGGGGGGGAAGCAATCAGCCCCAGCATTTT NA TRBV16 NA TRBJ1-5
CASSVVSGGSHTQYF TGTGCCAGCAGCGTAGTGTCGGGGGGATCACATACGCAGTATTTT once TRBV9 TRBD2 TRBJ2-3
CASSYGQGALGEQYF TGCGCCAGCAGCTACGGACAGGGGGCTTTGGGCGAGCAGTACTTC NA TRBV5-1 TRBD1 TRBJ2-7
CASSLRSQETQYF TGTGCCAGCAGCCTCCGATCACAAGAGACCCAGTACTTC NA TRBV3-1/TRBV3-2 NA TRBJ2-5
CSVAGAAYEQYF TGCAGCGTTGCAGGGGCGGCCTACGAGCAGTACTTC NA TRBV29-1 NA TRBJ2-7
CAWDRLPRGGPYEQYF TGTGCCTGGGACCGGCTTCCGCGGGGGGGCCCCTACGAGCAGTACTTC NA TRBV30 TRBD2 TRBJ2-7
CASSSPSGGARDTQYF TGTGCCAGCAGCTCACCGAGCGGGGGGGCCAGAGATACGCAGTATTTT NA TRBV11-2 TRBD2 TRBJ2-3
CASRGGGGFGYTF TGTGCCAGCAGGGGCGGAGGCGGCTTTGGCTACACCTTC NA TRBV5-4 NA TRBJ1-2
CASTERGVHNEQFF TGTGCCAGCACAGAGCGGGGAGTCCACAATGAGCAGTTCTTC NA TRBV27 TRBD2 TRBJ2-1
CASSLGQVTGANVLTF TGTGCCAGCAGCTTAGGGCAGGTTACTGGGGCCAACGTCCTGACTTTC NA TRBV7-9 NA TRBJ2-6
CASSPNSGTSRNEQFF TGCGCCAGCAGCCCCAACTCCGGGACTAGCAGGAATGAGCAGTTCTTC NA TRBV5-1 TRBD2 TRBJ2-1
CASSSPDKANYGYTF TGTGCCAGCAGCTCCCCCGACAAAGCTAACTATGGCTACACCTTC few TRBV7-2 NA TRBJ1-2
CASSGGQGFGYQPQHF TGTGCCAGCAGCGGTGGACAGGGTTTTGGTTATCAGCCCCAGCATTTT NA TRBV5-8 TRBD1 TRBJ1-5
CASSSQGAGNNQPQHF TGTGCCAGCAGTTCTCAGGGGGCTGGGAACAATCAGCCCCAGCATTTT once TRBV6-5 TRBD1 TRBJ1-5
CASSLAGKDGYTF TGTGCCAGCAGTTTGGCAGGGAAAGACGGCTACACCTTC NA TRBV27 NA TRBJ1-2
CASSHRSGNTGELFF TGTGCCAGCAGCCATCGAAGCGGTAACACCGGGGAGCTGTTTTTT NA TRBV3-1/TRBV3-2 NA TRBJ2-2
CASSENGWGDGYTF TGTGCCAGCAGTGAAAACGGGTGGGGAGATGGCTACACCTTC few TRBV2 NA TRBJ1-2
CASKKAGSYNEQFF TGTGCCAGCAAAAAGGCGGGTTCCTACAATGAGCAGTTCTTC NA TRBV2 NA TRBJ2-1
CASSYSRTYIEAFF TGTGCCAGCAGTTACTCGAGAACGTACATCGAAGCTTTCTTT NA TRBV6-2/TRBV6-3 NA TRBJ1-1
CSAQRVNTEAFF TGCAGCGCACAGCGTGTGAACACTGAAGCTTTCTTT NA TRBV29-1 NA TRBJ1-1
CASSARPGAAGNTIYF TGTGCCAGCAGCGCCCGGCCGGGGGCGGCTGGAAACACCATATATTTT NA TRBV28 NA TRBJ1-3
CAWRDIPSTDTQYF TGTGCCTGGAGGGACATCCCTAGCACAGATACGCAGTATTTT NA TRBV30 NA TRBJ2-3
CASSLAGDLYEQYF TGCGCCAGCAGCTTGGCAGGGGACCTCTACGAGCAGTACTTC NA TRBV5-1 NA TRBJ2-7
CATRDQGNQETQYF TGTGCCACCAGGGATCAGGGAAATCAAGAGACCCAGTACTTC NA TRBV24-1 NA TRBJ2-5
CASSAPNYGYTF TGTGCCAGCAGTGCTCCAAATTATGGCTACACCTTC NA TRBV2 NA TRBJ1-2
CASSETGTYEQYF TGTGCCAGCTCAGAGACAGGGACGTACGAGCAGTACTTC NA TRBV18 TRBD1 TRBJ2-7
CASSYTTGRSYGYTF TGTGCCAGCAGTTACACAACAGGGCGCAGCTATGGCTACACCTTC NA TRBV6-5 NA TRBJ1-2
CASSRTAGQPQHF TGTGCCAGCAGTAGGACAGCGGGTCAGCCCCAGCATTTT NA TRBV27 NA TRBJ1-5
CASSQAGQGDTEAFF TGTGCCAGCAGCCAAGCCGGACAGGGGGACACTGAAGCTTTCTTT NA TRBV4-2 TRBD1 TRBJ1-1
CASSLMGVTESPLHF TGTGCCAGCAGCTTAATGGGGGTAACCGAATCACCCCTCCACTTT once TRBV7-2 NA TRBJ1-6
CARSPGTRTRNTEAFF TGTGCCAGAAGCCCCGGGACACGTACTAGGAACACTGAAGCTTTCTTT NA TRBV5-3 NA TRBJ1-1
CASSPSQVYGYTF TGTGCCAGCTCACCATCTCAGGTCTATGGCTACACCTTC NA TRBV18 NA TRBJ1-2
CATKDTSYEQYF TGTGCCACCAAGGACACCTCCTACGAGCAGTACTTC NA TRBV6-5 NA TRBJ2-7
CASSDRARTDTQYF TGTGCCAGCAGCGACAGGGCTCGCACAGATACGCAGTATTTT NA TRBV7-3 TRBD1 TRBJ2-3
CASSRGQGFEQYF TGTGCCAGCAGCCGCGGACAGGGTTTCGAGCAGTACTTC once TRBV6-5 TRBD1 TRBJ2-7